Listed here are 27 T cell receptor beta chains from one sample, sequenced in a study of identifying expanded T cells in peripheral blood. The data were produced by immunoSEQ multiplex PCR, yet TCRdb's version contains in-frame clones alone and is incomplete. The table has roughly 100,000 clones, around 88% seen once. Material: blood. All receptors derive from a person aged 18-70 years in good health.

This clone was picked up one time. The J gene is TRBJ2-7, the V gene TRBV7-2; 11 bases are shared with TRBD2. V shed 3 bases, J shed 0 bases, and the junction held 10 bases outside the gene matches. CDR1 is SGHTA and CDR2 is FQGNSA in the germline V gene. The CDR3 is made up of 18 amino acids. The CDR3 coding sequence is TGTGCCAGCAGCTTCCCGACTAGCGGGGAGACGAGCTCCTACGAGCAGTACTTC. As protein: CASSFPTSGETSSYEQYF.

V and J are TRBV2 and TRBJ2-5; D is ambiguous. The germline CDR1 and CDR2 sequences are SNHLY and FYNNEI. The CDR3 totals 15 residues. V shed 6 bases and J shed 5 bases, with 19 bases lying between them. The CDR3 is CASSLSAPPWETQYF. CDR3 nucleotides: TGTGCCAGCAGCCTCTCCGCACCCCCTTGGGAGACCCAGTACTTC.

This clone was counted once. The rearrangement joins TRBV30 to TRBJ1-4; tentatively, D is TRBD1 (5 bases). Germline V CDR1 and CDR2: GTSNPN, SVGIG (reference sequence). V shed 3 bases and J shed 8 bases, with 10 bases lying between them. CDR3 length equals 12 residues. The CDR3 reads CAWSVGGEKLFF. In DNA, the CDR3 is TGTGCCTGGAGCGTGGGGGGGGAAAAACTGTTTTTT.

This clone was observed once. CDR3 DNA sequence: TGTGCCATCAGTGAGCCCCTTGGTGCGGGGGGGGCAGATACGCAGTATTTT. Its translation: CAISEPLGAGGADTQYF. This chain connects TRBV10-3 to TRBJ2-3; TRBD2 agrees at 9 bases. CDR3 length: 17 amino acids. The trim removed 2 bases at V and 4 bases at J, leaving 10 bases unmatched. Looked up from germline, CDR1 is ENHRY and CDR2 is SYGVKD.

The V gene is TRBV7-2, the J gene TRBJ2-3; 10 bases are shared with TRBD2. With 2 bases clipped from V and 5 bases from J, the junction kept 4 bases outside the gene matches. Per the germline V gene, CDR1 is SGHTA and CDR2 is FQGNSA. CDR3 length: 15 residues. The CDR3 region has the DNA TGTGCCAGCAGCTTACCCCGACTAGCGGGAGATACGCAGTATTTT. Translation: CASSLPRLAGDTQYF.

This chain uses TRBV19 with TRBJ1-4; 9 bases match TRBD1. From germline, CDR1 is LNHDA and CDR2 SQIVND (reference sequence). V shed 8 bases and J 5 bases; nucleotides not matched to a gene: 9. This CDR3 is 15 amino acids long. The chain's CDR3 is CASAPPGTGNEKLFF. CDR3 sequence (DNA): TGTGCCAGTGCACCGCCCGGGACAGGGAATGAAAAACTGTTTTTT.

The CDR3 nucleotides are TGTGCCAGCAGCTCAACAGGGCACGAGACCCAGTACTTC. This sequence encodes CASSSTGHETQYF. The rearrangement joins TRBV5-6 to TRBJ2-5; possible D gene TRBD1, 6 bases. This CDR3 spans 13 amino acids. CDR1 is SGHDT and CDR2 is YYEEEE in the germline V gene. Trimming pared 3 bases from V and 5 bases from J, leaving 11 bases between.

The chain has TRBV4-3 and TRBJ2-6; no clear D gene. Trimming cost V 4 bases and J 0 bases, with 10 bases left between them. Germline V gene sequence: CDR1 LGHNA, CDR2 YSLEER. The CDR3 runs to 16 residues. The CDR3 sequence is CASSLYFSSGANVLTF. CDR3 DNA: TGCGCCAGCAGCCTCTACTTCAGCTCTGGGGCCAACGTCCTGACTTTC.

The V and J genes are TRBV27 and TRBJ2-7, with 8 positions matching TRBD1. V was pared by 1 base and J by 3 bases, with 5 bases of the junction left unmatched. CDR1 is MNHEY, CDR2 SMNVEV, per germline (reference sequence). The CDR3 totals 15 residues. CDR3 nucleotides: TGTGCCAGCAGTTTATGGGGGACAGGCTACTACGAGCAGTACTTC. It translates to CASSLWGTGYYEQYF.

This rearrangement joins TRBV13 to TRBJ2-1, with TRBD2 matching 9 bases. Per the germline V gene, CDR1 is PRHDT and CDR2 is FYEKMQ (reference sequence). V shed 5 bases, J shed 1 base, and the junction held 3 bases outside the gene matches. The CDR3 length is 15 residues. The CDR3 DNA follows: TGTGCCAGCAGCCGACTAGCGGATTCCTACAATGAGCAGTTCTTC. Encoded protein: CASSRLADSYNEQFF.

The chain couples TRBV5-4 to TRBJ2-2; a possible D gene is TRBD1 (7 bases). Germline V gene lookup returns CDR1 SGHNT and CDR2 YYREEE (reference sequence). This CDR3 is 14 amino acids long. Trimming took off 2 bases at V and 3 bases at J, with 8 bases between the two ends. The CDR3 region has the DNA TGTGCCAGCAGCTTCAGGGGGGACACCGGGGAGCTGTTTTTT. Protein product: CASSFRGDTGELFF.

The chain is built from TRBV19 and TRBJ2-3, with 9 bases that match TRBD2. V gave up 8 bases and J gave up 4 bases; unmatched junction bases: 10. This CDR3 region has 15 residues. CDR1 LNHDA and CDR2 SQIVND come from the germline V gene (reference sequence). CDR3 residues: CASDSGTSTADTQYF. For the CDR3, the DNA is TGTGCCAGTGACTCCGGGACTAGCACCGCAGATACGCAGTATTTT.

V usage is TRBV7-2 and J usage is TRBJ2-7; 7 positions match TRBD2. The V and J ends lost 5 bases and 9 bases, in that order; junction bases with no gene match: 4. The CDR3 contains 11 residues. Per the germline V gene, CDR1 is SGHTA and CDR2 is FQGNSA. DNA for the CDR3: TGTGCCAGCAGCCTCACGGGGGGGCAGTACTTC. Encoded protein: CASSLTGGQYF.

V usage is TRBV7-6 and J usage is TRBJ2-5, with D possibly being TRBD1 (5 bases). The V end lost 3 bases, the J end lost 2 bases, and 19 bases lay between the germline ends. Germline V gene lookup returns CDR1 SGHVS and CDR2 FNYEAQ. The CDR3 is 17 amino acids. The CDR3 is CASSFRQKTLGQETQYF. The CDR3 DNA sequence: TGTGCCAGCAGCTTTAGACAGAAAACCTTGGGACAAGAGACCCAGTACTTC.

J is TRBJ2-5 and V is TRBV7-2; unclear D gene. Trimming shortened V by 0 bases and J by 4 bases, and 15 bases separated the two germline ends. Germline assignment: CDR1 SGHTA and CDR2 FQGNSA. The CDR3 is made up of 16 amino acids. The CDR3 bases are TGTGCCAGCAGCTTAGCCGCAGTATCGAAGGGAGAGACCCAGTACTTC. It yields the protein CASSLAAVSKGETQYF.

CDR3 protein: CASSNGQRANSPLHF. The CDR3 nucleotides are TGCGCCAGCAGCAATGGACAGAGAGCTAATTCACCCCTCCACTTT. The chain combines TRBV5-1 with TRBJ1-6; D perhaps matches TRBD1 (6 bases). Per the germline V gene, CDR1 is SGHRS and CDR2 is YFSETQ. V was shortened by 4 bases and J by 6 bases, with 14 bases between the two germline ends. This CDR3 spans 15 amino acids. Full variable domain (outside the CDR3, taken from reference TRBV5-1 and TRBJ1-6): KAGVTQTPRYLIKTRGQQVTLSCSPISGHRSVSWYQQTPGQGLQFLFEYFSETQRNKGNFPGRFSGRQFSNSRSEMNVSTLELGDSALYLCASSNGQRANSPLHFGNGTRLTVT.

This clone was seen only once. The chain recombines TRBV19 with TRBJ1-1, with TRBD1 identical over 7 bases. CDR1 LNHDA and CDR2 SQIVND come from the germline V gene (reference sequence). The V gene end was trimmed by 6 bases and the J gene end by 0 bases; junction bases not matched to a gene: 4. The CDR3 has 14 residues. The CDR3 nucleotides read TGTGCCAGTAGGGCCGGGACAGTGAACACTGAAGCTTTCTTT. As protein: CASRAGTVNTEAFF.

This sequence joins TRBV7-6 and TRBJ2-5; no definite D call. Trimming stripped 4 bases from V and 4 bases from J, with 13 bases between. Germline values: CDR1 SGHVS, CDR2 FNYEAQ. There are 14 residues in the CDR3. The CDR3 region is CASSSPDPGETQYF. The CDR3 region has the DNA TGTGCCAGCAGCTCACCGGACCCCGGAGAGACCCAGTACTTC.

This clone was seen a single time. The CDR3 DNA reads TGTGCCAGTAGTAATACAGGGTATATCTCCTACGAGCAGTACTTC. Its translation: CASSNTGYISYEQYF. This sequence joins TRBV19 and TRBJ2-7; maybe TRBD1 (6 bases). The CDR3 totals 15 residues. V lost 4 bases and J 0 bases, leaving 13 bases between the germline ends. The germline gives CDR1 LNHDA, CDR2 SQIVND (reference sequence). Full variable domain (outside the CDR3, taken from reference TRBV19 and TRBJ2-7): DGGITQSPKYLFRKEGQNVTLSCEQNLNHDAMYWYRQDPGQGLRLIYYSQIVNDFQKGDIAEGYSVSREKKESFPLTVTSAQKNPTAFYLCASSNTGYISYEQYFGPGTRLTVT.

The chain carries TRBV4-2 and TRBJ2-7, with 7 positions matching TRBD2. V shed 0 bases and J 1 base; nucleotides not matched to a gene: 6. CDR1 and CDR2 from the germline V gene are LGHNA and YNFKEQ. The CDR3 length is 16 residues. The CDR3 DNA reads TGTGCCAGCAGCCAAGATCCCTGGGGGGGATCCTACGAGCAGTACTTC. Protein product: CASSQDPWGGSYEQYF.

This clone has just one count. This chain joins TRBV5-1 and TRBJ2-7; maybe TRBD1 (6 bases). The CDR3 loop spans 16 amino acids. V was clipped by 0 bases and J by 7 bases, with 20 bases between them. Germline lookup yields CDR1 SGHRS and CDR2 YFSETQ. CDR3 bases: TGCGCCAGCAGCTTGGGGTACGGCAGGGGATGGTCGGAGCAGTACTTC. This codes for CASSLGYGRGWSEQYF.

The chain is built from TRBV10-3 and TRBJ2-3, with 9 bases aligning to TRBD2. V trimming: 8 bases; J trimming: 2 bases; junction bases outside the gene matches: 8. The CDR3 is 15 residues long. Germline loops: CDR1 ENHRY, CDR2 SYGVKD. The CDR3 spells CAIAGGTSNTDTQYF. The CDR3 DNA reads as TGTGCCATCGCGGGGGGGACTAGCAACACAGATACGCAGTATTTT.

The chain uses TRBV5-4 and TRBJ1-2, with TRBD1 matching 8 bases. Unmatched junction bases numbered 12, after V lost 4 bases and J lost 1 base. Germline V gene lookup returns CDR1 SGHNT and CDR2 YYREEE (reference sequence). The CDR3 has 17 amino acids. CDR3 loop: CASSQDRGRSLNYGYTF. CDR3 bases: TGTGCCAGCAGCCAAGACAGGGGAAGAAGCCTTAACTATGGCTACACCTTC. The whole variable domain, filled in from reference TRBV5-4 and TRBJ1-2, reads ETGVTQSPTHLIKTRGQQVTLRCSSQSGHNTVSWYQQALGQGPQFIFQYYREEENGRGNFPPRFSGLQFPNYSSELNVNALELDDSALYLCASSQDRGRSLNYGYTFGSGTRLTVV.

This chain connects TRBV29-1 to TRBJ1-2; the D gene is possibly TRBD1 (5 bases). This CDR3 region has 12 residues. Germline values: CDR1 SQVTM, CDR2 ANQGSEA. Deletions cut 3 bases from V and 7 bases from J, with 12 bases between. CDR3 sequence reads: CSVEPGYGGYTF. CDR3 sequence (DNA): TGCAGCGTTGAGCCAGGGTATGGTGGCTACACCTTC.

The chain combines TRBV2 with TRBJ2-2; D may correspond to TRBD1 or TRBD2 (5 bases each). The CDR3 is 13 residues long. CDR1 is SNHLY, CDR2 FYNNEI, per germline. The V end was cut by 6 bases, the J end by 6 bases, with 11 bases between. This chain's CDR3 is CASRARESGELFF. The CDR3 nucleotides are TGTGCCAGCAGAGCCAGGGAGTCCGGGGAGCTGTTTTTT.

The chain uses TRBV5-4 and TRBJ1-1, with TRBD1 as a possible D gene (5 bases). This CDR3 is 15 amino acids long. The germline V and J ends were trimmed by 4 bases and 4 bases, with 17 bases remaining between them. Germline CDR1 and CDR2: SGHNT and YYREEE (reference sequence). The CDR3 bases are TGTGCCAGCAGCGTAGGGACGATAATCGGCACTGAAGCTTTCTTT. Amino acid sequence: CASSVGTIIGTEAFF. Full variable domain (remainder filled in from reference TRBV5-4 and TRBJ1-1): ETGVTQSPTHLIKTRGQQVTLRCSSQSGHNTVSWYQQALGQGPQFIFQYYREEENGRGNFPPRFSGLQFPNYSSELNVNALELDDSALYLCASSVGTIIGTEAFFGQGTRLTVV.

This chain links TRBV18 with TRBJ1-1; D unclear. This CDR3 spans 16 amino acids. The V end lost 5 bases, the J end lost 4 bases, and 20 bases lay between the germline ends. CDR1 is KGHSH, CDR2 LQKENI, per germline. The CDR3 region is CASSSSLSVTGTEAFF. For the CDR3, the DNA is TGTGCCAGCTCATCCTCCCTGAGTGTAACGGGCACTGAAGCTTTCTTT.